A single T cell receptor beta chain is shown here with its context. The antigen this receptor binds is unknown. One base away there is no much larger clone; base qualities are not given. The sample comes from a study of blood T cell repertoires in COVID-19 (dated by TCRdb to between 2020 and 2021). Background for the entire study: Samples covering the acute and convalescent phases of COVID-19 were provided by collaborators in the United States, Italy and Spain. Deeply sampled blood TCRbeta repertoires from subjects exposed to, actively infected with, or recovered from COVID-19 were included in the dataset. The prospective study material was composed of cDNA or gDNA derived from T cells, B-cell-depleted T cells, or PBMCs. The repertoires were released in a freely available public database intended as a resource for research on the immune response to SARS-CoV-2. Where available, HLA class I and class II types were obtained from metadata supplied by the sample provider rather than from assay-based typing. Nearly every sample came with metadata listing a de-identified subject ID, COVID-19 status, age in years and sex. Samples came from the ongoing ImmuneRACE study (first 160 participants) plus 1,254 subjects from 6 global collaborators. What the work shows at the level of the full study, not this receptor alone: The quantity of clinical and demographic metadata differed by source and by participant and was supplied without curation.

The V and J ends are trimmed by 5 bases and 8 bases, leaving 10 bases between them. From the cysteine up to the phenylalanine, the CDR3 has a length of 12 residues. Of the read, only the CDR3 DNA is kept; its 36 bases are in frame from base 1. The germline V gene (reference sequence) sets CDR1 to SEHNR and CDR2 to FQNEAQ. TCRbeta CDR3 regions were amplified from genomic DNA using the immunoSEQ Assay, a bias-controlled multiplex PCR. The study's processing was this. The number of nucleated cells in each sample was estimated by amplification of reference gene primers within the assay. Sequence reads were collapsed and filtered to measure the absolute abundance of every unique TCRbeta CDR3 rearrangement. For each sample, productive Simpson clonality was calculated as the square root of Simpson's diversity index across productive rearrangements. TCRdb took over this immuneACCESS table, retaining in-frame rearrangements with V and J assigned. Such tables are incomplete; in checked studies, under half of the missing clones stem from an unresolved V gene, and the remainder is unexplained. The V and J calls and clone size are taken from that table; D and trimming were inferred from the DNA. The sample table lists over 150,000 clones, roughly 80% of them with a count of one. 25% to 30% of the sample is held by the ten biggest clonotypes.

Whole blood was collected in K2EDTA tubes by collaborating institutions according to the institutions' own protocols. For TCRbeta analysis, collaborator samples were shipped as frozen whole blood, as isolated PBMCs, or as DNA extracted from either sample type. The specimen was peripheral blood. The chain is made from TRBV7-9 and TRBJ1-5; a tentative D match to TRBD1 spans 6 bases. The sequence was collected from a woman aged 55-70 years with acute or convalescent COVID-19. For the CDR3, the sequence is CASSLGTKPQHF. The DNA is TGTGCCAGCAGCCTTGGGACAAAGCCCCAGCATTTT.